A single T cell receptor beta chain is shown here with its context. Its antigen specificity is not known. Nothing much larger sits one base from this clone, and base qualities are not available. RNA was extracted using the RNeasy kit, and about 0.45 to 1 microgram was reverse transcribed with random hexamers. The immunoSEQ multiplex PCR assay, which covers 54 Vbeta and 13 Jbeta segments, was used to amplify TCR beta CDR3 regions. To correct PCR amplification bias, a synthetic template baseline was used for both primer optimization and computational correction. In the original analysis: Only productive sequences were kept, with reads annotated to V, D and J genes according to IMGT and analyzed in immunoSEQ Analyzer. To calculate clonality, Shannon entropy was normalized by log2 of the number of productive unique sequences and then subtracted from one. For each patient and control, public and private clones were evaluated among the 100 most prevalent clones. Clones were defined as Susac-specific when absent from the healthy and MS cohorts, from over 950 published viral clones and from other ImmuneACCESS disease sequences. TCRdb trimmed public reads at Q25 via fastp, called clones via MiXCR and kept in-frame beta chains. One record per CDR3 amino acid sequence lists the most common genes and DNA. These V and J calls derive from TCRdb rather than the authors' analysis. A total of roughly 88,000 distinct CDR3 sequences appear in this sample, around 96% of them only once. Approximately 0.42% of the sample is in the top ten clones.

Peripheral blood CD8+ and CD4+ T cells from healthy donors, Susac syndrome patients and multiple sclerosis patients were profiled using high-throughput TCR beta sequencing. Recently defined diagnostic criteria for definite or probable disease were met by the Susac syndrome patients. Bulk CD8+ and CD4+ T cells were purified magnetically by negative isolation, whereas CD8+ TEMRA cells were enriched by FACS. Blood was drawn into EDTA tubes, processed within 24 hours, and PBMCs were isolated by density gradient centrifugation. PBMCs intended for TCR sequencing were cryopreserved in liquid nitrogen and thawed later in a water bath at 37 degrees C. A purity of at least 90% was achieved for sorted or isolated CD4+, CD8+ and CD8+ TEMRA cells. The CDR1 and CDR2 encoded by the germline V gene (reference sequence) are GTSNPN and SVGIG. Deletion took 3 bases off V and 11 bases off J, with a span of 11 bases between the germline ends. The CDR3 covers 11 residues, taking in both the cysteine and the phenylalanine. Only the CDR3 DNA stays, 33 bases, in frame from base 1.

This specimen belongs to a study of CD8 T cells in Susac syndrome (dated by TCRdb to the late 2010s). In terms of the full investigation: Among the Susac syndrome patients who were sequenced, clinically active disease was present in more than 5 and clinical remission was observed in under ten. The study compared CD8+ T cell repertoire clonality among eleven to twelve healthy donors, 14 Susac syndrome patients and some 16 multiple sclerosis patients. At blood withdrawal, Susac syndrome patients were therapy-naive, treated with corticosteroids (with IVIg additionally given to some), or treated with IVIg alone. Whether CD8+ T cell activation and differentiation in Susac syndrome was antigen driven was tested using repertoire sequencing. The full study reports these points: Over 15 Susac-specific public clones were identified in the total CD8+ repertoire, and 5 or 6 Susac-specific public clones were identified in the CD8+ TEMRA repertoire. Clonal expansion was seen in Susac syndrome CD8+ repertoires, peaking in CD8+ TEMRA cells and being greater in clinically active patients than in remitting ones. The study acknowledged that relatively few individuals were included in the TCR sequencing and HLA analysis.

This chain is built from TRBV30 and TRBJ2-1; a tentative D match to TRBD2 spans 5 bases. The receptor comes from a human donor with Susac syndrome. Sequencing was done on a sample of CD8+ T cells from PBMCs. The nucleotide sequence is TGTGCCTGGAGCCACGGGGATCAGCAGTTCTTC. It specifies CAWSHGDQQFF.